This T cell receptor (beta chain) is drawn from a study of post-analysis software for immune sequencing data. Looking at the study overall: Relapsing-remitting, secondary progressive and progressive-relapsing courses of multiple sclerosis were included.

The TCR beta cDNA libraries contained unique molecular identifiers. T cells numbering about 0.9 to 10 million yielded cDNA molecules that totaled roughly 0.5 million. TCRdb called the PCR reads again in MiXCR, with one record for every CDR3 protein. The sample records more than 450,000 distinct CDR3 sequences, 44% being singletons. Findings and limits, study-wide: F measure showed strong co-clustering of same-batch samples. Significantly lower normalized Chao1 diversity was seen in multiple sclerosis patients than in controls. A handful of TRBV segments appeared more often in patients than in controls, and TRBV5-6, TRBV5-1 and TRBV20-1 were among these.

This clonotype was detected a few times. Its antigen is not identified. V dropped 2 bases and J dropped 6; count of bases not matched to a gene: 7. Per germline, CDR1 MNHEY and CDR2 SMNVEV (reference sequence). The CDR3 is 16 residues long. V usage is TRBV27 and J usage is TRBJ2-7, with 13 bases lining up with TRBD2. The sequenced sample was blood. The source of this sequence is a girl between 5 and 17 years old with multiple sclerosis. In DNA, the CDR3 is TGTGCCAGCAGTTTAGCTCCGGGACTAGCGGGAACCGAGCAGTACTTC. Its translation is CASSLAPGLAGTEQYF.